The T cell receptor (beta chain) described here comes from a study of Graves' ophthalmopathy and Graves' hyperthyroidism. Study overall: Peripheral blood was collected at initial diagnosis, before any treatment. General observations from the study: The majority of expanded thyroid clonotypes above 0.001 frequency also occurred in blood.

Losses at the gene ends were 5 bases for V and 0 bases for J; bases not matched to a gene: 5. CDR3 length: 15 residues. CDR1 SGHAT and CDR2 FQDESV come from the germline V gene (reference sequence). By definition, stable hyperthyroidism involved no ophthalmopathy within 18 months of follow-up. Among the hyperthyroidism patients, all were newly diagnosed, aged 18 to 65, with under 2 months' duration. This clonotype was seen a few times. What it binds is unknown. RNA transcripts were the source from which TCR beta CDR3 regions were amplified. First-round RT-PCR relied on HTBI primers, and a second-round multiplex PCR came next. TCRdb re-called the multiplex PCR reads with MiXCR, one entry per CDR3 protein. The repertoire holds hundreds of thousands of distinct CDR3 sequences, with around a fifth as singletons.

J is TRBJ1-1 and V is TRBV11-1, with TRBD1 matching 8 bases. Sequenced input: peripheral blood. The TCR was taken from a woman aged 18-29 years with stable Graves' hyperthyroidism. Some clones in this sample may be carry-over from other donors' samples. CDR3 nucleotide sequence: TGTGCCAGCAGCCCGACAGGGGCTGTGAACACTGAAGCTTTCTTT. This gives the protein CASSPTGAVNTEAFF.